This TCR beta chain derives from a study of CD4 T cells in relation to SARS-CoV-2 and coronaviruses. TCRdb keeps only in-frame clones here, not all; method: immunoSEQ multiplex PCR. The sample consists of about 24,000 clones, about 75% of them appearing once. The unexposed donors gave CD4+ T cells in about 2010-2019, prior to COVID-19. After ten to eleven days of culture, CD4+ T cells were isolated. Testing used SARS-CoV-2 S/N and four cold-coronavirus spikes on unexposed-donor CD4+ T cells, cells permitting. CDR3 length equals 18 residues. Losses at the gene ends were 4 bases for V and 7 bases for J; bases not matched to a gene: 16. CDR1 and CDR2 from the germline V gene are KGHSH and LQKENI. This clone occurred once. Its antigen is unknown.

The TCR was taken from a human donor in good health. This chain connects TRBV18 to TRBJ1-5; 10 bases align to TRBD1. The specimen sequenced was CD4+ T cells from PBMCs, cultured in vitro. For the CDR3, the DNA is TGTGCCAGCTCACTTACCGAAGGTGGGACAGGGGATGGCCAGCCCCAGCATTTT. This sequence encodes CASSLTEGGTGDGQPQHF.